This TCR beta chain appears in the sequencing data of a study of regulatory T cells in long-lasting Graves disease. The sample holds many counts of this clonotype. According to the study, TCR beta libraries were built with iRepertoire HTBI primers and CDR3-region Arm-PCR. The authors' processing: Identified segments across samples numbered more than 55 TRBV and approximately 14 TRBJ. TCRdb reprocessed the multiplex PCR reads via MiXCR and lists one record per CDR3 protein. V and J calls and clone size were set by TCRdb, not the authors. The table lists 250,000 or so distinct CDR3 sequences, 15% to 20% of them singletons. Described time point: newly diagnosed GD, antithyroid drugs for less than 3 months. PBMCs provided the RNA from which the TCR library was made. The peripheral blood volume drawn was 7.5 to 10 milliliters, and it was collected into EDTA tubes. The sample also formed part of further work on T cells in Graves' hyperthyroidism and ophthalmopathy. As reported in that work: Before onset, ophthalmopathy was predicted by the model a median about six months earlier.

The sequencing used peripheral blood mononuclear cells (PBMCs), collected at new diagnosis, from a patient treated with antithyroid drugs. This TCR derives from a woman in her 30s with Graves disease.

The CDR3 sequence is CASSPQGPQETQYF. The CDR3 DNA sequence: TGTGCCAGCAGTCCACAGGGTCCCCAAGAGACCCAGTACTTC. The chain joins TRBV6-2 or TRBV6-3 to TRBJ2-5; a possible D gene is TRBD1 (6 bases). Germline CDR1 is MNHEY and CDR2 is SVGEGT. The CDR3 is 14 residues long. Trimming shortened V by 5 bases and J by 1 base, and 11 bases separated the two germline ends.